Shown below are 11 T cell receptor beta chains from a single sample sequenced in a study of blood T cell repertoires in COVID-19. Using immunoSEQ multiplex PCR, the repertoire was profiled, and TCRdb retains in-frame clones only, with some absent. Of over 150,000 clones listed, around 80% are singletons. The sample consisted of peripheral blood. The receptors shown here come from a human donor in a cohort sampled during active COVID-19.

This chain joins TRBV18 and TRBJ1-1, with 7 bases lining up with TRBD1. The germline V gene has CDR1 KGHSH and CDR2 LQKENI. The CDR3 is 15 residues long. The V and J ends lost 2 bases and 2 bases, in that order; junction bases with no gene match: 5. The CDR3 DNA sequence: TGTGCCAGCTCACCAACAGGGACAGCCAACACTGAAGCTTTCTTT. It encodes CASSPTGTANTEAFF.

V usage is TRBV2 and J usage is TRBJ1-1; D gene uncertain. V gave up 8 bases and J gave up 4 bases, with 17 bases separating them. Germline V gene data show CDR1 as SNHLY and CDR2 as FYNNEI. The CDR3 is made up of 14 amino acids. CDR3 in amino acids: CASLSTRGSTEAFF. The CDR3 DNA reads TGTGCCAGCTTATCCACGCGGGGTTCCACTGAAGCTTTCTTT.

The DNA of the CDR3 is TGCAGCGGTGGAGGATTTGGGAATGAGCAGTTCTTC. Translating it yields CSGGGFGNEQFF. V gene TRBV29-1 combines with J gene TRBJ2-1; D is perhaps TRBD2 (5 bases). There are 12 residues in the CDR3. V was cut by 7 bases and J by 7 bases, with 14 bases left in between. Germline V gives CDR1 SQVTM, CDR2 ANQGSEA.

About this clone: This sample also contains other DNA sequences that code for the same CDR3. The rearrangement joins TRBV19 to TRBJ1-2; D might be TRBD1 (6 bases). The CDR3 consists of 13 residues. Germline values: CDR1 LNHDA, CDR2 SQIVND (reference sequence). Trimming removed 6 bases from V and 2 bases from J, with 10 bases in between. The CDR3 region is CASSPGQNYGYTF. CDR3 bases: TGTGCCAGTAGCCCCGGACAGAACTATGGCTACACCTTC.

The chain joins TRBV2 to TRBJ1-1; the match to TRBD1 covers 9 bases. This CDR3 is 15 amino acids long. The junction had 7 bases not matched to a gene; V was cut back by 4 bases and J by 4 bases. Per germline, CDR1 SNHLY and CDR2 FYNNEI. CDR3 amino acids: CASSVTGGTTTEAFF. CDR3 nucleotides: TGTGCCAGCAGTGTGACAGGGGGTACGACCACTGAAGCTTTCTTT.

This clone was seen only a few times. The chain links TRBV7-9 to TRBJ1-1, with D perhaps TRBD1 (6 bases). Germline V gene lookup returns CDR1 SEHNR and CDR2 FQNEAQ (reference sequence). This CDR3 has 13 amino acids. With 8 bases removed from V and 3 bases from J, the gap between germline ends came to 13 bases. In DNA, the CDR3 is TGTGCCAGCCGGCGGGGGGGCGACACTGAAGCTTTCTTT. The encoded protein is CASRRGGDTEAFF.

V and J are TRBV5-6 and TRBJ2-7, with 8 bases matching TRBD1. The CDR3 runs to 16 residues. CDR1 is SGHDT and CDR2 is YYEEEE in the germline V gene. V lost 0 bases to trimming and J lost 2 bases; unmatched junction nucleotides: 7. This CDR3 is CASSLGVGQGAYEQYF. Here the CDR3 DNA reads TGTGCCAGCAGCTTGGGGGTCGGACAGGGTGCCTACGAGCAGTACTTC.

The CDR3 here is CASSPNTGELFF. In DNA form, the CDR3 reads TGTGCCAGCAGCCCAAACACCGGGGAGCTGTTTTTT. V gene TRBV7-3 combines with J gene TRBJ2-2; the D is unclear. Germline V gives CDR1 SGHTA, CDR2 FQGTGA. The CDR3 length is 12 residues. V lost 5 bases, J lost 2 bases, and 3 bases lay in between.

The chain is built from TRBV25-1 and TRBJ2-3, with 8 nucleotides matching TRBD1. V dropped 2 bases and J dropped 4; count of bases not matched to a gene: 2. Germline CDR1 reads MGHDK; CDR2 reads SYGVNS. The CDR3 is 14 residues long. The CDR3 nucleotides read TGTGCCAGCAGTGAAGGACAGGGCCCAGATACGCAGTATTTT. It translates to CASSEGQGPDTQYF.

V usage is TRBV5-4 and J usage is TRBJ1-2; weak D call: TRBD1 (5 bases). This CDR3 is 16 amino acids long. CDR1 and CDR2 (germline): SGHNT, YYREEE (reference sequence). V lost 0 bases and J lost 4, with 16 bases in between. The DNA for the CDR3 is TGTGCCAGCAGCTTGGAACCAGGGAGGGGTTTCTATGGCTACACCTTC. Amino acid sequence: CASSLEPGRGFYGYTF.

The chain couples TRBV19 to TRBJ1-4; D gene unclear. Germline lookup yields CDR1 LNHDA and CDR2 SQIVND (reference sequence). Trimming removed 3 bases at V and 6 bases at J, with 8 bases between. CDR3 length: 13 amino acids. CDR3 DNA sequence: TGTGCCAGTAGTATGAGGGTGGATGAAAAACTGTTTTTT. The encoded protein is CASSMRVDEKLFF.